The 22 T cell receptor beta chains presented below share a single source sample, sequenced in a study of T cell responses to AZD1222 COVID-19 vaccine. Measured with immunoSEQ multiplex PCR; TCRdb has only the in-frame clones, and not every one. The profile shows about 83,000 clones, 86% of them singletons. The sequences come from peripheral blood, collected on day 0 of AZD1222 vaccination. The origin of the receptors is an adult in good health.

In its sample, this clone was seen a few times. The genes are TRBV6-5 and TRBJ2-6; D is ambiguous. The germline V gene encodes CDR1 MNHEY and CDR2 SVGAGI. CDR3 length: 15 residues. V gave up 8 bases and J gave up 2 bases, with 13 bases separating them. The CDR3 DNA sequence: TGTGCCAGCGCCCTGGGTAACCCTGGGGCCAACGTCCTGACTTTC. This codes for CASALGNPGANVLTF.

This chain links TRBV20-1 with TRBJ2-1; TRBD2 matches 8 bases. With V trimmed by 3 bases and J by 6 bases, 16 bases remained unmatched. The CDR3 length is 17 residues. Per germline, CDR1 DFQATT and CDR2 SNEGSKA (reference sequence). DNA of the CDR3: TGCAGTGCTAGTGATCTTGATACTAGCGGCCCGAGCAATGAGCAGTTCTTC. Encoded protein: CSASDLDTSGPSNEQFF.

This clone was recorded a few times. The chain couples TRBV18 to TRBJ1-2; 7 bases are shared with TRBD1. Germline trimming cut 3 bases from V and 5 bases from J; bases unmatched to any gene: 12. This CDR3 region has 16 residues. Germline-derived CDR1 and CDR2 are KGHSH and LQKENI. The CDR3 reads CASSPDSGQEYYGYTF. CDR3 bases: TGTGCCAGCTCACCGGATTCCGGACAGGAATATTATGGCTACACCTTC.

The chain uses TRBV7-8 and TRBJ1-5; 8 bases line up with TRBD1. The V segment lost 5 bases and the J segment 1 base; nucleotides outside the gene matches: 13. Germline CDR1 and CDR2: SGHVS and FQNEAQ. This CDR3 has 18 residues. The CDR3 DNA follows: TGTGCCAGCAGCCGAGACCCGCCAGGGGGCATGAGCAATCAGCCCCAGCATTTT. As protein: CASSRDPPGGMSNQPQHF.

This clone has just a few counts. The V gene is TRBV7-8, the J gene TRBJ2-1; D remains ambiguous. V shed 2 bases and J shed 6 bases, with 8 bases lying between them. Germline V gene lookup returns CDR1 SGHVS and CDR2 FQNEAQ. The CDR3 consists of 13 residues. The CDR3 loop reads CASSLIGGNEQFF. The DNA for the CDR3 is TGTGCCAGCAGCTTAATCGGTGGCAATGAGCAGTTCTTC. The full variable domain, rest sourced from reference TRBV7-8 and TRBJ2-1, is GAGVSQSPRYKVAKRGQDVALRCDPISGHVSLFWYQQALGQGPEFLTYFQNEAQLDKSGLPSDRFFAERPEGSVSTLKIQRTQQEDSAVYLCASSLIGGNEQFFGPGTRLTVL.

The chain recombines TRBV12-3 or TRBV12-4 with TRBJ1-4, with no clear D. CDR3 length: 12 amino acids. V gave up 4 bases and J gave up 8 bases, with 8 bases separating them. Written as DNA, the CDR3 is TGTGCCAGCAGTTGGGTTGAGGAAAAACTGTTTTTT. Translation gives CASSWVEEKLFF.

This chain connects TRBV6-4 to TRBJ1-6; D perhaps matches TRBD1 (5 bases). From germline, CDR1 is MRHNA and CDR2 SNTAGT. Trimming shortened V by 4 bases and J by 5 bases, and 9 bases separated the two germline ends. The CDR3 has 14 residues. The CDR3 here is CASSAGTNNSPLHF. The CDR3 nucleotides are TGTGCCAGCAGTGCCGGGACCAATAATTCACCCCTCCACTTT.

This chain connects TRBV5-1 to TRBJ2-1; D may match TRBD1 or TRBD2 (6 bases each). The ends were cut back, 4 bases at V and 4 bases at J, with 15 bases in the middle. Germline assignment: CDR1 SGHRS and CDR2 YFSETQ. This CDR3 is built from 15 residues. CDR3 sequence: CASSPDGGPYNEQFF. CDR3 in DNA: TGCGCCAGCAGCCCTGACGGGGGCCCTTACAATGAGCAGTTCTTC.

V usage is TRBV30 and J usage is TRBJ1-3; a possible D gene is TRBD1 (5 bases). V gave up 0 bases and J gave up 0 bases, with 30 bases separating them. The germline CDR1 and CDR2 sequences are GTSNPN and SVGIG (reference sequence). The CDR3 runs to 22 residues. In DNA form, the CDR3 reads TGTGCCTGGAGTGTGGTCGGGACCTTTGGCCGGACGGTATTGAACTCTGGAAACACCATATATTTT. Its protein is CAWSVVGTFGRTVLNSGNTIYF. The full variable domain, rest sourced from reference TRBV30 and TRBJ1-3, is SQTIHQWPATLVQPVGSPLSLECTVEGTSNPNLYWYRQAAGRGLQLLFYSVGIGQISSEVPQNLSASRPQDRQFILSSKKLLLSDSGFYLCAWSVVGTFGRTVLNSGNTIYFGEGSWLTVV.

The gene calls are TRBV9 and TRBJ1-3; D may be TRBD1 (5 bases). Germline assignment: CDR1 SGDLS and CDR2 YYNGEE. The ends were cut back, 7 bases at V and 0 bases at J, with 8 bases in the middle. The CDR3 sequence is 13 residues long. CDR3 nucleotides: TGTGCCAGCGGGAGGGGCTCTGGAAACACCATATATTTT. Encoded protein: CASGRGSGNTIYF.

In this sample, this clone turned up a few times. This chain joins TRBV14 and TRBJ2-1, with TRBD1 identical over 10 bases. Germline CDR1 SGHDN, CDR2 FVKESK. The CDR3 spans 20 residues. The ends lost 0 bases at V and 3 bases at J; junction bases unmatched: 14. The CDR3 nucleotides are TGTGCCAGCAGCCAAGAAAGGAGGATGACGCGGGACAGGGGCTACAATGAGCAGTTCTTC. Translated, it gives CASSQERRMTRDRGYNEQFF.

V usage is TRBV7-8 and J usage is TRBJ2-3; D perhaps matches TRBD2 (6 bases). The V gene lost 0 bases and the J gene lost 2 bases, with 9 bases spanning the gap. The CDR3 is 15 amino acids. Germline CDR1 is SGHVS and CDR2 is FQNEAQ. As DNA, the CDR3 is TGTGCCAGCAGCTTAGCGGGGAGGTTCACAGATACGCAGTATTTT. It is translated as CASSLAGRFTDTQYF.

In this sample, this clone turned up many times. This chain joins TRBV27 and TRBJ1-4; TRBD1 matches 7 bases. V dropped 4 bases and J dropped 4; count of bases not matched to a gene: 6. CDR1 and CDR2 (germline): MNHEY, SMNVEV (reference sequence). CDR3 size: 15 residues. This chain's CDR3 is CASSSEQGGNEKLFF. The CDR3 DNA is TGTGCCAGCAGTTCCGAGCAGGGGGGTAATGAAAAACTGTTTTTT.

The J gene is TRBJ2-5, the V gene TRBV5-6; TRBD2 is a possible D gene (6 bases). Trimming cost V 7 bases and J 4 bases, with 17 bases left between them. CDR1 and CDR2 (germline): SGHDT, YYEEEE. The CDR3 is made up of 14 amino acids. The CDR3 DNA reads as TGTGCCAGCGGCGAGGGGACTCCAAGAGAGACCCAGTACTTC. Protein product: CASGEGTPRETQYF.

This clone came up a few times. The chain couples TRBV19 to TRBJ1-2, with D possibly being TRBD1 (5 bases). The germline CDR1 and CDR2 sequences are LNHDA and SQIVND (reference sequence). This CDR3 contains 16 residues. Trimming left V 4 bases short and J 5 bases short, with 20 bases between. In DNA form, the CDR3 reads TGTGCCAGTAGTACCCCCGGGGATTGGGGCAAGTATGGCTACACCTTC. As protein: CASSTPGDWGKYGYTF.

The CDR3, as DNA: TGTGCCAGCAGCCCCCCGGACAGGGTTTCTTATGGCTACACCTTC. It specifies CASSPPDRVSYGYTF. This chain connects TRBV21-1 to TRBJ1-2; the table calls TRBD1, which could not be checked here. TRBV21-1 is a pseudogene locus. There are 15 residues in the CDR3.

V gene TRBV6-6 combines with J gene TRBJ1-5; no clear D gene. Trimming removed 6 bases at V and 6 bases at J, with 15 bases between. In germline, CDR1 is MNHNY, CDR2 SVGAGI (reference sequence). The CDR3 sequence is 14 residues long. The CDR3 coding sequence is TGTGCCAGCAGCAACCCTAGGAGGGCTCAGCCCCAGCATTTT. This codes for CASSNPRRAQPQHF.

The chain is built from TRBV28 and TRBJ2-7, with TRBD2 as a possible D gene (6 bases). Trimming removed 4 bases from V and 2 bases from J, with 27 bases in between. This CDR3 comprises 19 residues. Germline values: CDR1 MDHEN, CDR2 SYDVKM. This CDR3 reads CASSSPQVRVAAPTYEQYF. Here the CDR3 DNA reads TGTGCCAGCAGTTCCCCTCAGGTGAGGGTAGCGGCGCCAACCTACGAGCAGTACTTC.

V is TRBV4-3 and J is TRBJ2-7; D assignment may be TRBD1 or TRBD2 (5 bases each). The germline gives CDR1 LGHNA, CDR2 YSLEER. CDR3 size: 19 residues. Between the trimmed V and J ends, which lost 1 base and 1 base, there was a span of 23 bases. CDR3 sequence reads: CASSQGPRFGQGPSYEQYF. CDR3 nucleotides: TGCGCCAGCAGCCAAGGCCCTCGGTTTGGGCAGGGACCATCCTACGAGCAGTACTTC.

V and J are TRBV28 and TRBJ2-4; D is unresolved. The CDR3 runs to 14 residues. The V gene's germline CDR1 is MDHEN and CDR2 SYDVKM. The V gene lost 5 bases and the J gene lost 2 bases, with 10 bases spanning the gap. CDR3 region: CASSLGASKNIQYF. As DNA, the CDR3 is TGTGCCAGCAGTCTTGGAGCGTCCAAAAACATTCAGTACTTC.

The chain is built from TRBV11-2 and TRBJ1-2, with 9 bases aligning to TRBD1. This CDR3 spans 17 amino acids. CDR1 is SGHAT, CDR2 FQNNGV, per germline. Trimming took 1 base from V and 6 from J; bases not matched to a gene: 12. CDR3 amino acids: CASSLAQGARRLNGYTF. The CDR3 DNA reads as TGTGCCAGCAGCTTAGCACAGGGGGCGCGTCGGTTGAATGGCTACACCTTC. Looking up the rest from reference TRBV11-2 and TRBJ1-2 gives the full variable domain: EAGVAQSPRYKIIEKRQSVAFWCNPISGHATLYWYQQILGQGPKLLIQFQNNGVVDDSQLPKDRFSAERLKGVDSTLKIQPAKLEDSAVYLCASSLAQGARRLNGYTFGSGTRLTVV.

This clone was observed a single time. V and J are TRBV5-1 and TRBJ2-5, with D tentatively TRBD1 (5 bases). Trimming took off 0 bases at V and 1 base at J, with 7 bases between the two ends. The CDR3 totals 14 residues. CDR1 is SGHRS, CDR2 YFSETQ, per germline. CDR3 region: CASSLGQTQETQYF. The CDR3, as DNA: TGCGCCAGCAGCTTGGGACAGACCCAAGAGACCCAGTACTTC.